This T cell receptor (beta chain) appears in the sequencing data of a study of T cell responses to AZD1222 COVID-19 vaccine. Libraries were prepared by immunoSEQ multiplex PCR; TCRdb keeps only in-frame clonotypes and omits some of them. The profile covers approximately 110,000 clones, with over 75% appearing a single time and around 4.6% taken by the ten largest. Overall study findings and caveats: The donor group comprised mostly white British people and more females; the analysis possibly underestimated clonal diversity. Increased Spike-specific TCR breadth and depth were observed after two AZD1222 doses.

Germline V gene sequence: CDR1 SGHKS, CDR2 YYEKEE (reference sequence). This CDR3 comprises 14 residues. Trimming at V came to 4 bases and at J to 10 bases, leaving 13 bases not matched to a gene. About this clone itself: As yet, its antigen is unknown.

This chain connects TRBV5-5 to TRBJ1-1, with 7 bases matching TRBD1. The TCR was taken from an adult who received the AZD1222 COVID-19 vaccine. This specimen was peripheral blood, taken 28 days after the second AZD1222 dose. CDR3 coding DNA: TGTGCCAGCAGCGTGCTCCGGGACAGCTATTTAGCTTTCTTT. It encodes CASSVLRDSYLAFF.